The T cell receptor (beta chain) under discussion was sequenced for a study of vaccination and CD4 T cells after COVID-19 (dated by TCRdb to between 2021 and 2024). Study-wide context: Six males and four females were included in the convalescent cohort, with two Hispanic individuals, seven Caucasians, two Asians and one multiracial person represented. Post-vaccine blood samples were taken a median of roughly 75 days after the second vaccine dose, with a range of roughly 14 to 241 days. Control cultures received a CEFX viral epitope pool as the positive control, an HIV-1 Nef peptide pool as the negative control, or no peptide. Post-COVID blood samples were collected from convalescent patients a median of approximately 93 days after diagnosis, with a range of roughly 30 to 161 days. Overlapping spike peptide pools from SARS-CoV-2 and from the common cold coronaviruses HCoV-NL63, HCoV-OC43 and HCoV-229E were used as culture stimuli. Participants received two doses of either the Pfizer-BioNTech BNT162b2 vaccine (n=8) or the Moderna mRNA-1273 vaccine (n=2). In 10 COVID-19 convalescent patients and a few infection-naive healthy vaccine recipients, the spike-specific CD4+ TCR repertoire before mRNA vaccination was compared with the repertoire after mRNA vaccination. Summary of the overall study and its limitations: Among the post-vaccine SARS-CoV-2-reactive clones in convalescent patients, a median 86.3% showed up only after vaccination, which suggests vaccine-specific priming. The study included relatively few convalescent patients and did not analyze early timepoints after natural infection. An increase in the median number of SARS-CoV-2-reactive clonotypes from 20 to 25 after infection to 35 to 40 after vaccination was observed, but the change was not found to be significant. In convalescent patients, nearly all vaccine-specific clones (304 of 307) were found to be mono-reactive for SARS-CoV-2 spike rather than cross-reactive with common cold coronaviruses.

The germline V gene (reference sequence) specifies DFQATT as CDR1 and SNEGSKA as CDR2. For this chain, trimming is 0 bases at the V end and 3 bases at the J end, and the number of junction bases without a gene match is 12. The CDR3 runs 18 residues from the cysteine to the phenylalanine. This entry keeps only the CDR3 DNA: 54 bases, framed from base 1. This specimen's treatment or condition label, interpreted: roughly 10-day PBMC culture with coronavirus spike peptide pools or control peptides (ViraFEST assay). To expand antigen-specific T cells with peptide pools and then pick out the expanded clonotypes through TCR sequencing, the study relied on the ViraFEST assay. The absence of prior SARS-CoV-2 infection in healthy vaccine recipients was confirmed by negative nucleocapsid antibody tests before and after vaccination. About 2 million PBMCs per well were cultured in IMDM with 5% human AB serum and 8 to 10 IU/ml IL-2, plus 10 ug/ml peptide pools. Half of the culture medium was replaced with fresh IL-2-containing medium on days 3 and 7. After around 11 days of culture, CD4+ T cells were isolated by negative selection using the EasySep CD4+ T cell isolation kit. Ficoll-Paque Plus gradient centrifugation was used to isolate PBMCs from whole blood, and the isolated PBMCs were then either used fresh or cryopreserved at -140C. Each culture condition was generally run in triplicate wells.

Remarks on this clonotype: What this receptor recognizes is not known. No base quality information exists; no much larger clone differs at one position.

Library preparation employed PCR. DNA from cultured CD4+ T cells was subjected to TCR sequencing with the Oncomine TCR Beta short-read assay at the Johns Hopkins FTIC core. The QIAamp micro DNA kit was used to extract genomic DNA from the cultured CD4+ T cells. Oncomine TCR Beta libraries made from cultured CD4+ T cells were pooled using unique dual indexes and sequenced on an Illumina iSeq 100. The paper's processing steps were these. Non-productive sequences were removed, and CDR3s not starting with C, not ending with F or W, or shorter than 7 amino acids were discarded. The MANAFEST web application was used to identify antigen-specific clonotypes by comparing peptide-stimulated wells against reference wells and other culture wells. An FDR below 0.05, an odds ratio above 5, and a productive frequency above 0.1% in at least two of three replicate wells were required for clones to be considered positive. A clonotype counted as cross-reactive if it showed significant expansion both in the SARS-CoV-2 spike wells and in at least one common cold coronavirus spike condition. Levenshtein distances (stringdist) and unrooted phylogenetic trees (ape) in R version 3.6.1 were used to assess CDR3 homology. In TCRdb, the public reads were trimmed at Q25 with fastp and aligned with MiXCR, with productive beta chains retained. Duplicate CDR3 protein sequences are folded into a single record with the most common DNA and genes. The V and J calls and clone size come from TCRdb's table, not from the authors' own analysis. Across this sample there are more than 20,000 distinct CDR3 sequences, with around 50% seen only once. 28% of the sample rests with the top ten.

Sequencing used CD4+ T cells from blood, cultured in vitro, obtained before SARS-CoV-2 vaccination. The V and J segments used are TRBV20-1 and TRBJ2-3, with 10 central nucleotides matching TRBD1. The clonotype was recovered from a human donor who received a COVID-19 vaccine. The DNA is TGCAGTGCTAGAGATCCCGGGACAGGGGATCTGTTAACAGATACGCAGTATTTT. Its amino acids are CSARDPGTGDLLTDTQYF.